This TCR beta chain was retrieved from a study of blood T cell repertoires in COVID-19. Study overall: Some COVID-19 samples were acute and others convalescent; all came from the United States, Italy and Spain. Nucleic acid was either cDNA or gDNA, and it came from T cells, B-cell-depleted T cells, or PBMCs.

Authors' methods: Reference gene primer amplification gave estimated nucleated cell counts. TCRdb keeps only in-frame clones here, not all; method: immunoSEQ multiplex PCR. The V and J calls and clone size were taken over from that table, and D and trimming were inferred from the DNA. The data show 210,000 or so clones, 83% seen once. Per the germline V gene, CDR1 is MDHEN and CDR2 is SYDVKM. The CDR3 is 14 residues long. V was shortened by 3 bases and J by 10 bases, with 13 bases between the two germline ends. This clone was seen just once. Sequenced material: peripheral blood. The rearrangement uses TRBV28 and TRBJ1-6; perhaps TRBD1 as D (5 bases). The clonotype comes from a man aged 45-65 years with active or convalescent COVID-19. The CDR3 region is CASSFLGEESPLHF. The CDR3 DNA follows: TGTGCCAGCAGTTTTCTGGGGGAGGAATCACCCCTCCACTTT.